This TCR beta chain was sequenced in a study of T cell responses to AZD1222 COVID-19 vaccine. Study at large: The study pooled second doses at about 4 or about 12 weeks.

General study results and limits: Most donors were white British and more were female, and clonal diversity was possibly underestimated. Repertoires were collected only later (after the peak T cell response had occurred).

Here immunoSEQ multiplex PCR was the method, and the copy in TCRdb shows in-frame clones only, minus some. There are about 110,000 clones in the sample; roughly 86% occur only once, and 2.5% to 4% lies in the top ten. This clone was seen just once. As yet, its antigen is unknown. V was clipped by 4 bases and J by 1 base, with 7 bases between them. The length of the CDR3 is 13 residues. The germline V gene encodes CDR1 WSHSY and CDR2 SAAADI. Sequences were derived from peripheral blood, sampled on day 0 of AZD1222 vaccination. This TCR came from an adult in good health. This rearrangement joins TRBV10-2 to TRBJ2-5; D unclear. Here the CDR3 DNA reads TGCGCCAGCAGTGCCCAGTCCCAAGAGACCCAGTACTTC. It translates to CASSAQSQETQYF.